This record covers a single T cell receptor (beta chain). The V gene end was trimmed by 4 bases and the J gene end by 6 bases; junction bases not matched to a gene: 5. The germline gives CDR1 SGHTA, CDR2 FQGNSA. The CDR3 sequence is 14 residues long. Clones were read by immunoSEQ multiplex PCR, and TCRdb kept only the in-frame ones, dropping some. The data show about 5,000 clones, 83% seen once. This record comes from a study of immune evolution from preneoplasia to lung adenocarcinoma. This clonotype was sampled from a person aged 70 to 85 with lung adenocarcinoma. The chain couples TRBV7-2 to TRBJ2-7, with 11 nucleotides matching TRBD1. Specimen: FFPE adjacent normal lung tissue. CDR3 residues: CASSSGTGGLEQYF. Here the CDR3 DNA reads TGTGCCAGCAGCTCCGGGACAGGGGGACTCGAGCAGTACTTC.